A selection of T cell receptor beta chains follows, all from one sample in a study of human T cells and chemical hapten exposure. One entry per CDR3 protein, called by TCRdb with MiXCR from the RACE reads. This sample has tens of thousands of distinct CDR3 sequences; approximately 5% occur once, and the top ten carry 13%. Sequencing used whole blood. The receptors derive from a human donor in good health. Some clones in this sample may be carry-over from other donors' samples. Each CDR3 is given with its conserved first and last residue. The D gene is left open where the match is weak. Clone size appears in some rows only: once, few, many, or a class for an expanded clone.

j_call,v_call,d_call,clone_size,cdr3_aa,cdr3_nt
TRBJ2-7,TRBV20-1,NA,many,CSWRFASYEQYF,TGCAGCTGGCGATTTGCCTCCTACGAGCAGTACTTC
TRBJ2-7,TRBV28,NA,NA,CASSPRTDEQYF,TGTGCCAGCAGCCCCCGGACAGACGAGCAGTACTTC
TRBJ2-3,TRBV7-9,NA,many,CASTTRRDTQYF,TGTGCCAGCACCACCCGCAGAGATACGCAGTATTTT
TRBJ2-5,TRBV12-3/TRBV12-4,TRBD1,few,CASTTDRGRVAQYF,TGTGCCAGCACCACCGACAGGGGGCGCGTGGCCCAGTACTTC
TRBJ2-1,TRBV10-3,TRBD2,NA,CAISGTSATYNEQFF,TGTGCCATCAGTGGGACTAGCGCAACCTACAATGAGCAGTTCTTC
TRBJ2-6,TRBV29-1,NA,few,CSVEKSGLSGANVLTF,TGCAGCGTTGAAAAGTCGGGCCTCTCTGGGGCCAACGTCCTGACTTTC
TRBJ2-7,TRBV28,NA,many,CASSPQAYEQYF,TGTGCCAGCAGTCCACAGGCCTACGAGCAGTACTTC
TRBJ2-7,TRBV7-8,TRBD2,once,CASSKTTSGVGEQYF,TGTGCCAGCAGCAAAACGACTAGCGGGGTGGGCGAGCAGTACTTC
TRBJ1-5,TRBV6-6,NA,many,CASSTGIHQPQHF,TGTGCCAGCAGCACAGGGATCCATCAGCCCCAGCATTTT
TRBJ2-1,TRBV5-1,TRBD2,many,CASSSLAGATYNEQFF,TGCGCCAGCAGCTCTTTAGCGGGGGCCACTTACAATGAGCAGTTCTTC
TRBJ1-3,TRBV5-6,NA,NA,CASSLPGYSGNTIYF,TGTGCCAGCAGCTTGCCGGGCTACTCTGGAAACACCATATATTTT
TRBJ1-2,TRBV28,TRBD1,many,CASLTGGDFGGYTF,TGTGCCAGTTTAACAGGGGGAGACTTCGGTGGCTACACCTTC
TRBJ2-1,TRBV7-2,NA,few,CASSLTRIGRNEQFF,TGTGCCAGCAGCCTTACTAGAATAGGTAGGAATGAGCAGTTCTTC